These T cell receptor beta chains were read from a single sample in a study of blood T cell repertoires in COVID-19. Using immunoSEQ multiplex PCR, the repertoire was profiled, and TCRdb retains in-frame clones only, with some absent. The data contain about 69,000 clones, around 85% of them singletons. The specimen sequenced was peripheral blood. These receptors were obtained from a man aged 35-49 years with COVID-19, enrolled during active disease. The CDR3 runs from the conserved cysteine through the conserved F or W. Fields, in order: J gene, D gene, clone size, V gene, CDR3 protein, CDR3 DNA. D genes are given only for firm matches. Rows give clone size only sometimes, using once, few, many, or a class for an expanded clone.

J gene: TRBJ2-7
D gene: .
clone size: .
V gene: TRBV18
CDR3 protein: CASSPDYNSYEQYF
CDR3 DNA: TGTGCCAGCTCACCAGATTACAACTCCTACGAGCAGTACTTC

J gene: TRBJ1-1
D gene: .
clone size: .
V gene: TRBV19
CDR3 protein: CASSIGPEVYTEAFF
CDR3 DNA: TGTGCCAGTAGTATAGGCCCGGAGGTGTACACTGAAGCTTTCTTT

J gene: TRBJ1-1
D gene: .
clone size: .
V gene: TRBV18
CDR3 protein: CASSPPHLNTEAFF
CDR3 DNA: TGTGCCAGCTCACCGCCTCACTTGAACACTGAAGCTTTCTTT

J gene: TRBJ2-1
D gene: .
clone size: once
V gene: TRBV3-1/TRBV3-2
CDR3 protein: CASSLYRVEGNEQFF
CDR3 DNA: TGTGCCAGCAGCCTATACAGGGTTGAGGGCAATGAGCAGTTCTTC

J gene: TRBJ1-2
D gene: .
clone size: .
V gene: TRBV7-9
CDR3 protein: CASSLTGDHGYTF
CDR3 DNA: TGTGCCAGCAGCCTGACAGGAGACCATGGCTACACCTTC

J gene: TRBJ1-6
D gene: TRBD1
clone size: .
V gene: TRBV6-6
CDR3 protein: CASSRTTGASNNSPLHF
CDR3 DNA: TGTGCCAGCAGTCGAACCACAGGGGCTTCTAATAATTCACCCCTCCACTTT

J gene: TRBJ1-6
D gene: .
clone size: .
V gene: TRBV28
CDR3 protein: CASISTRSSNSPLHF
CDR3 DNA: TGTGCCAGCATCTCTACCAGGTCGTCTAATTCACCCCTCCACTTT

J gene: TRBJ1-4
D gene: TRBD1
clone size: .
V gene: TRBV7-6
CDR3 protein: CASSLAPQGAYSEKLFF
CDR3 DNA: TGTGCCAGCAGCTTAGCGCCGCAGGGGGCTTATAGTGAAAAACTGTTTTTT

J gene: TRBJ1-6
D gene: TRBD1
clone size: .
V gene: TRBV6-1
CDR3 protein: CASSAPRTGYNSPLHF
CDR3 DNA: TGTGCCAGCAGTGCACCCCGGACAGGATATAATTCACCCCTCCACTTT

J gene: TRBJ2-5
D gene: .
clone size: once
V gene: TRBV28
CDR3 protein: CASSPLAGTSGTQYF
CDR3 DNA: TGTGCCAGCAGTCCCTTGGCGGGGACGTCGGGGACCCAGTACTTC

J gene: TRBJ1-3
D gene: TRBD1
clone size: .
V gene: TRBV5-1
CDR3 protein: CASRAGTGVYSGNTIYF
CDR3 DNA: TGCGCCAGCAGAGCCGGGACAGGGGTTTACTCTGGAAACACCATATATTTT

J gene: TRBJ2-2
D gene: TRBD1
clone size: .
V gene: TRBV2
CDR3 protein: CASSSRTGGSTGELFF
CDR3 DNA: TGTGCCAGCAGTTCCCGGACAGGGGGAAGCACCGGGGAGCTGTTTTTT

J gene: TRBJ1-2
D gene: TRBD1
clone size: .
V gene: TRBV6-4
CDR3 protein: CASSDAFRRDRGPYGYTF
CDR3 DNA: TGTGCCAGCAGTGACGCGTTTCGCCGGGACAGGGGGCCCTATGGCTACACCTTC

J gene: TRBJ1-2
D gene: TRBD1
clone size: medium-sized
V gene: TRBV27
CDR3 protein: CASSPGGTGYGYTF
CDR3 DNA: TGTGCCAGCAGTCCAGGGGGAACGGGCTATGGCTACACCTTC

J gene: TRBJ1-2
D gene: .
clone size: .
V gene: TRBV7-2
CDR3 protein: CASSSRFGATNYGYTF
CDR3 DNA: TGTGCCAGCAGCTCGAGATTTGGGGCTACTAACTATGGCTACACCTTC

J gene: TRBJ1-5
D gene: .
clone size: .
V gene: TRBV5-1
CDR3 protein: CASSLSGQSNQPQHF
CDR3 DNA: TGCGCCAGCAGCTTAAGTGGACAGTCCAATCAGCCCCAGCATTTT

J gene: TRBJ1-1
D gene: .
clone size: .
V gene: TRBV2
CDR3 protein: CASSEALGTTNTEAFF
CDR3 DNA: TGTGCCAGCAGTGAAGCACTAGGGACTACGAACACTGAAGCTTTCTTT

J gene: TRBJ2-5
D gene: TRBD2
clone size: .
V gene: TRBV6-5
CDR3 protein: CASARGGNQETQYF
CDR3 DNA: TGTGCCAGCGCGCGGGGGGGTAACCAAGAGACCCAGTACTTC

J gene: TRBJ2-5
D gene: TRBD1
clone size: .
V gene: TRBV2
CDR3 protein: CASSRTGRGETQYF
CDR3 DNA: TGTGCCAGCAGTCGGACAGGAAGAGGAGAGACCCAGTACTTC

J gene: TRBJ1-2
D gene: .
clone size: .
V gene: TRBV5-1
CDR3 protein: CASSLGDKGGGYTF
CDR3 DNA: TGCGCCAGCAGCTTGGGCGACAAAGGAGGCGGCTACACCTTC

J gene: TRBJ1-1
D gene: TRBD1
clone size: .
V gene: TRBV30
CDR3 protein: CAAFTGVNTEAFF
CDR3 DNA: TGTGCCGCATTCACAGGGGTGAACACTGAAGCTTTCTTT

J gene: TRBJ2-2
D gene: TRBD2
clone size: .
V gene: TRBV27
CDR3 protein: CASRTFSGVGTGELFF
CDR3 DNA: TGTGCCAGCAGGACATTTAGCGGGGTGGGCACCGGGGAGCTGTTTTTT

J gene: TRBJ2-1
D gene: TRBD1
clone size: .
V gene: TRBV19
CDR3 protein: CASRYQGAADNEQFF
CDR3 DNA: TGTGCCAGTAGATACCAGGGGGCTGCCGACAATGAGCAGTTCTTC

J gene: TRBJ2-5
D gene: .
clone size: .
V gene: TRBV4-1
CDR3 protein: CASSQQGSETQYF
CDR3 DNA: TGCGCCAGCAGCCAACAGGGTTCGGAGACCCAGTACTTC

J gene: TRBJ2-7
D gene: .
clone size: .
V gene: TRBV3-1/TRBV3-2
CDR3 protein: CASSQGGSAGEQYF
CDR3 DNA: TGTGCCAGCAGCCAAGGAGGGTCCGCGGGGGAGCAGTACTTC

J gene: TRBJ1-2
D gene: .
clone size: few
V gene: TRBV4-1
CDR3 protein: CASSQGHLAANYGYTF
CDR3 DNA: TGCGCCAGCAGCCAAGGTCATTTAGCAGCTAACTATGGCTACACCTTC

J gene: TRBJ1-1
D gene: .
clone size: .
V gene: TRBV29-1
CDR3 protein: CSVRGVMNTEAFF
CDR3 DNA: TGCAGCGTTCGGGGGGTAATGAACACTGAAGCTTTCTTT

J gene: TRBJ1-3
D gene: .
clone size: once
V gene: TRBV29-1
CDR3 protein: CSARHRSGNTIYF
CDR3 DNA: TGCAGCGCCCGACATCGCTCTGGAAACACCATATATTTT

J gene: TRBJ2-7
D gene: .
clone size: .
V gene: TRBV18
CDR3 protein: CASSPSEGDWQYF
CDR3 DNA: TGTGCCAGCTCACCGAGCGAGGGGGATTGGCAGTACTTC

J gene: TRBJ1-6
D gene: TRBD1
clone size: .
V gene: TRBV5-6
CDR3 protein: CASSLGQGNSPLHF
CDR3 DNA: TGTGCCAGCAGCTTGGGACAGGGAAATTCACCCCTCCACTTT

J gene: TRBJ1-6
D gene: .
clone size: .
V gene: TRBV6-4
CDR3 protein: CASSASPGGRSPLHF
CDR3 DNA: TGTGCCAGCAGTGCCTCGCCGGGGGGGCGTTCACCCCTCCACTTT

J gene: TRBJ1-5
D gene: .
clone size: .
V gene: TRBV19
CDR3 protein: CASSIDRGYSNQPQHF
CDR3 DNA: TGTGCCAGTAGTATAGACAGGGGCTATAGCAATCAGCCCCAGCATTTT

J gene: TRBJ2-1
D gene: TRBD1
clone size: .
V gene: TRBV5-1
CDR3 protein: CASSAAQQGSGYNEQFF
CDR3 DNA: TGCGCCAGCAGCGCCGCCCAACAGGGGTCGGGGTACAATGAGCAGTTCTTC

J gene: TRBJ1-2
D gene: TRBD1
clone size: .
V gene: TRBV29-1
CDR3 protein: CSSGGGGDYGYTF
CDR3 DNA: TGCAGCTCAGGAGGAGGGGGCGACTATGGCTACACCTTC

J gene: TRBJ1-4
D gene: TRBD1
clone size: .
V gene: TRBV2
CDR3 protein: CATQAGGTTNEKLFF
CDR3 DNA: TGTGCCACCCAAGCAGGGGGAACAACTAATGAAAAACTGTTTTTT

J gene: TRBJ1-6
D gene: TRBD1
clone size: .
V gene: TRBV5-1
CDR3 protein: CASTRQGGNSPLHF
CDR3 DNA: TGCGCCAGCACCCGACAGGGTGGTAATTCACCCCTCCACTTT

J gene: TRBJ1-5
D gene: TRBD1
clone size: .
V gene: TRBV30
CDR3 protein: CAWSFGTGGQPQHF
CDR3 DNA: TGTGCCTGGAGCTTCGGCACAGGGGGTCAGCCCCAGCATTTT

J gene: TRBJ2-6
D gene: TRBD2
clone size: .
V gene: TRBV9
CDR3 protein: CASSPRGAGGPGANVLTF
CDR3 DNA: TGTGCCAGCAGCCCACGTGGCGCGGGGGGGCCTGGGGCCAACGTCCTGACTTTC

J gene: TRBJ2-3
D gene: .
clone size: .
V gene: TRBV11-2
CDR3 protein: CASREQYTQYF
CDR3 DNA: TGTGCCAGCCGCGAACAGTATACGCAGTATTTT

J gene: TRBJ2-5
D gene: .
clone size: .
V gene: TRBV19
CDR3 protein: CASSISQQETQYF
CDR3 DNA: TGTGCCAGTAGTATATCCCAGCAAGAGACCCAGTACTTC

J gene: TRBJ2-1
D gene: TRBD1
clone size: .
V gene: TRBV2
CDR3 protein: CACKTGPYNEQFF
CDR3 DNA: TGTGCCTGCAAGACAGGGCCCTACAATGAGCAGTTCTTC

J gene: TRBJ1-5
D gene: .
clone size: .
V gene: TRBV4-1
CDR3 protein: CASSQDGGQGNFQPQHF
CDR3 DNA: TGCGCCAGCAGCCAAGATGGTGGGCAGGGGAATTTTCAGCCCCAGCATTTT

J gene: TRBJ1-2
D gene: TRBD1
clone size: .
V gene: TRBV6-6
CDR3 protein: CASGQGAHYGYTF
CDR3 DNA: TGTGCCAGCGGACAGGGGGCACACTATGGCTACACCTTC

J gene: TRBJ1-2
D gene: .
clone size: few
V gene: TRBV5-4
CDR3 protein: CASSLGSRLDGYTF
CDR3 DNA: TGTGCCAGCAGCCTAGGGAGCAGGCTTGACGGCTACACCTTC

J gene: TRBJ1-2
D gene: TRBD1
clone size: .
V gene: TRBV6-5
CDR3 protein: CASSSPGQAYGYTF
CDR3 DNA: TGTGCCAGCAGTTCTCCGGGACAGGCCTATGGCTACACCTTC